The source of this T cell receptor (beta chain) is a study of regulatory T cells in long-lasting Graves disease. The overall study: Patients met the persistent Graves' disease definition after over 5 years of antithyroid drugs with positive TSH receptor antibodies.

Time point denoted: persistent/refractory GD, antithyroid drugs over 5 years with positive TRAb. PBMC RNA served as the TCR library source. Researchers made TCR beta libraries by using iRepertoire HTBI primers and running Arm-PCR on CDR3 regions. TCRdb re-derived calls from the multiplex PCR reads in MiXCR, one entry per CDR3 protein. The repertoire includes about 430,000 distinct CDR3 sequences, under 25% of them detected once, and more than 13% sits in the top ten. Notes on this clonotype: Its antigen is as yet unknown.

Study outcomes and limitations: No thyroid tissue was studied; the work used peripheral blood only.

Trimming removed 7 bases from V and 2 bases from J, with 15 bases in between. The V gene's germline CDR1 is SQVTM and CDR2 ANQGSEA. This CDR3 has 13 amino acids. This clonotype was sampled from a female donor with Graves disease. The source was peripheral blood mononuclear cells (PBMCs), collected when the disease was refractory, from a patient treated with antithyroid drugs. This chain joins TRBV29-1 and TRBJ2-7, with D perhaps assigned TRBD1 or TRBD2 (5 bases each). DNA of the CDR3: TGCAGCGCTGGGGGTATTTCTGCCTACGAGCAGTACTTC. Protein sequence: CSAGGISAYEQYF.